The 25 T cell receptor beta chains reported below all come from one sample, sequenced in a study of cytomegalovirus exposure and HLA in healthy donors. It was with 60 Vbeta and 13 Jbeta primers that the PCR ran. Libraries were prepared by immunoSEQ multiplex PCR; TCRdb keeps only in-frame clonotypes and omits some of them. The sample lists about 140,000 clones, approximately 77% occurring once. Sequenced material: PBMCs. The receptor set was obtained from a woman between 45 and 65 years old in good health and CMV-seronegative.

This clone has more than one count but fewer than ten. The CDR3: CASSGLLAGTDTQYF. The CDR3 nucleotides are TGTGCCAGCAGTGGCCTCCTAGCGGGCACAGATACGCAGTATTTT. The V and J genes are TRBV2 and TRBJ2-3, with 7 bases fitting TRBD2. This CDR3 region has 15 residues. Germline V gives CDR1 SNHLY, CDR2 FYNNEI. The V gene end was trimmed by 4 bases and the J gene end by 1 base; junction bases not matched to a gene: 5.

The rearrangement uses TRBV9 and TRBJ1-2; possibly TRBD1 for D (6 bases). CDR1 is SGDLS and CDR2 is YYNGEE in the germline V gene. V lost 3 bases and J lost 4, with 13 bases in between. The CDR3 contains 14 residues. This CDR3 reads CASSALKDSYGYTF. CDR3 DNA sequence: TGTGCCAGCAGCGCCCTGAAGGACAGCTATGGCTACACCTTC.

The CDR3 DNA is TGTGCCAGCAGCACACCCCCCGGGACTAGCGTCTCCGGGGAGCTGTTTTTT. It yields the protein CASSTPPGTSVSGELFF. The chain is built from TRBV7-3 and TRBJ2-2, with TRBD2 identical over 10 bases. V shed 5 bases and J 6 bases; nucleotides not matched to a gene: 12. Germline V gives CDR1 SGHTA, CDR2 FQGTGA. This CDR3 is built from 17 residues.

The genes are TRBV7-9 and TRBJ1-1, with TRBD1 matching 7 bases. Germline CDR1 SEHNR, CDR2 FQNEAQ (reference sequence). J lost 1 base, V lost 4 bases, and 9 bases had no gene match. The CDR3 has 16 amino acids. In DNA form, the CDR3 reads TGTGCCAGCAGCTGGGAGTTGAACAGGGGGAACACTGAAGCTTTCTTT. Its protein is CASSWELNRGNTEAFF.

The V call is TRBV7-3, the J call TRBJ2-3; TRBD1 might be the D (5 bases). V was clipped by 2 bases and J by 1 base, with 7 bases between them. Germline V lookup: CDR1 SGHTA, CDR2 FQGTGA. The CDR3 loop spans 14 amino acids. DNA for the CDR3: TGTGCCAGCAGCTTACAAGGGGGCACAGATACGCAGTATTTT. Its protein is CASSLQGGTDTQYF.

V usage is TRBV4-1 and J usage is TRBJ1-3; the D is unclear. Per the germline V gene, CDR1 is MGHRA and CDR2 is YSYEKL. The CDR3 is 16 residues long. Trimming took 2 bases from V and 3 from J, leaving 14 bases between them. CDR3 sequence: CASSQRVGEVGNTIYF. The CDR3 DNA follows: TGCGCCAGCAGCCAAAGAGTCGGCGAGGTTGGAAACACCATATATTTT.

The CDR3: CASSGRTGDNSPLHF. In DNA, the CDR3 is TGCGCCAGCAGCGGACGGACAGGGGATAATTCACCCCTCCACTTT. J is TRBJ1-6 and V is TRBV5-1, with 9 bases fitting TRBD1. The CDR3 length is 15 residues. CDR1 is SGHRS, CDR2 YFSETQ, per germline. The trim removed 4 bases at V and 5 bases at J, leaving 4 bases unmatched.

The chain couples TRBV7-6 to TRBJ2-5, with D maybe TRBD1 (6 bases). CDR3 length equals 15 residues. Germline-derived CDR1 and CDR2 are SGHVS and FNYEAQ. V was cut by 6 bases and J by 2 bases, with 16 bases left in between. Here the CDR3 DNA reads TGTGCCAGCAGAGCCGGGACATTCCTACAAGAGACCCAGTACTTC. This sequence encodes CASRAGTFLQETQYF.

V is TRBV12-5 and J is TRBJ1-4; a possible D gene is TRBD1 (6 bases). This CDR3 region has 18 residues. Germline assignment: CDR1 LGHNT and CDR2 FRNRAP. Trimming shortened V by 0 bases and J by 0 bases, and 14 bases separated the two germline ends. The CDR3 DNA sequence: TGTGCTAGTGGTTTGGTAACAGGGCCCGGGGCAACTAATGAAAAACTGTTTTTT. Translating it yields CASGLVTGPGATNEKLFF.

The CDR3 reads CASSVQTSYSSYNEQFF. The CDR3 nucleotides read TGTGCCAGCAGCGTCCAGACTAGCTATAGCTCCTACAATGAGCAGTTCTTC. The gene calls are TRBV9 and TRBJ2-1, with 7 nucleotides matching TRBD2. This CDR3 has 17 residues. Germline values: CDR1 SGDLS, CDR2 YYNGEE. Unmatched junction bases numbered 8, after V lost 2 bases and J lost 0 bases.

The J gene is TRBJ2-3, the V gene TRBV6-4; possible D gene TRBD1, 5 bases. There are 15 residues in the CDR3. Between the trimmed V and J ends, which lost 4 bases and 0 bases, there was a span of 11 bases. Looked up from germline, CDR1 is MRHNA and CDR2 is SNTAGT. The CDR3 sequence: CASSARWGSTDTQYF. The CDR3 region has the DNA TGTGCCAGCAGTGCAAGGTGGGGCAGCACAGATACGCAGTATTTT.

The CDR3 nucleotides read TGTGCCCAAGCGGGGGGGAGCTCCTACGAGCAGTACTTC. As protein: CAQAGGSSYEQYF. The rearrangement links TRBV30 to TRBJ2-7; 10 nucleotides agree with TRBD2. CDR1 and CDR2 (germline): GTSNPN, SVGIG (reference sequence). CDR3 length equals 13 residues. Losses at the gene ends were 8 bases for V and 0 bases for J; bases not matched to a gene: 4. The whole variable domain, remainder taken from reference TRBV30 and TRBJ2-7, is SQTIHQWPATLVQPVGSPLSLECTVEGTSNPNLYWYRQAAGRGLQLLFYSVGIGQISSEVPQNLSASRPQDRQFILSSKKLLLSDSGFYLCAQAGGSSYEQYFGPGTRLTVT.

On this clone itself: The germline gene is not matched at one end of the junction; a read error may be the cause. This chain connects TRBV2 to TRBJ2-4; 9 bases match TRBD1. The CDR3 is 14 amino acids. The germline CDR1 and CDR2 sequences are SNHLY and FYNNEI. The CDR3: CASSETGGVGAFAF. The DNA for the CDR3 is TGTGCCAGCAGTGAAACAGGGGGCGTGGGGGCGTTCGCCTTC.

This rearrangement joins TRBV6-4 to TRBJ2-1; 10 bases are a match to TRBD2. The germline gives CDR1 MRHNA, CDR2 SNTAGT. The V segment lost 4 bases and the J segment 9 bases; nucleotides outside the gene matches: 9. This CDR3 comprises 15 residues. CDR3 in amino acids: CASSVSGGRIGEQFF. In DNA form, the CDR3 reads TGTGCCAGCAGTGTTAGCGGGGGGCGTATAGGTGAGCAGTTCTTC.

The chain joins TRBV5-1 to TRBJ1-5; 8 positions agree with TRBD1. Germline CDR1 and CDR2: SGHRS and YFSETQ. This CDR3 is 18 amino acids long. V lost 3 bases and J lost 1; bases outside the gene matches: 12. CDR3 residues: CASSWGPLRGRSNQPQHF. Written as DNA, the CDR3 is TGCGCCAGCAGCTGGGGACCACTCAGGGGGCGAAGCAATCAGCCCCAGCATTTT.

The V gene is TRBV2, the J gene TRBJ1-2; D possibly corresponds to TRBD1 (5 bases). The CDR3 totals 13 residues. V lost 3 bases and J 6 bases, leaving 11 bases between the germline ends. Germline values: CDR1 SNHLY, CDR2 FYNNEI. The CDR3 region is CASSEQGPDGYTF. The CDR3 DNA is TGTGCCAGCAGTGAGCAGGGTCCGGATGGCTACACCTTC.

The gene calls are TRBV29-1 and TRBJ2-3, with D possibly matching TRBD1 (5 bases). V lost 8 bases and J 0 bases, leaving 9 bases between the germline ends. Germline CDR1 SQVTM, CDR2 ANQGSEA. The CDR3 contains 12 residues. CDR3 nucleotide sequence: TGCAGCACGAAGGGGAGCACAGATACGCAGTATTTT. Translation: CSTKGSTDTQYF.

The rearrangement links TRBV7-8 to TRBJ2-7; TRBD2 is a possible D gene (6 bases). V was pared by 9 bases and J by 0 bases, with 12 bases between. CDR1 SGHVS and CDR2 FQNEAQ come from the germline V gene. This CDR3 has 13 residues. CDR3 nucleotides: TGTGCCAGTGGGACTCCGGCCTCCTACGAGCAGTACTTC. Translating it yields CASGTPASYEQYF.

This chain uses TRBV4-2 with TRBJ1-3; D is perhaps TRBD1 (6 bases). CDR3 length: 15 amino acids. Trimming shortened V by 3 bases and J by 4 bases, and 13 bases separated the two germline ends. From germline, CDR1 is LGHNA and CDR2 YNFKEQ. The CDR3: CASSQATGLGNTIYF. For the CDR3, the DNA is TGTGCCAGCAGCCAGGCCACAGGGTTGGGAAACACCATATATTTT.

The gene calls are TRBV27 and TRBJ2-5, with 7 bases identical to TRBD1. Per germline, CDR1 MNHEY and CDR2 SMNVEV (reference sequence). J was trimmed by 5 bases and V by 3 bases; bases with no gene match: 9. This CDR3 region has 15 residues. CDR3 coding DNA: TGTGCCAGCAGTTTCTCGAACAGGGGTTCGGAGACCCAGTACTTC. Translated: CASSFSNRGSETQYF.

The CDR3 DNA sequence: TGTGCCAGCAGCGCGTACACCGGGGAGCTGTTTTTT. It specifies CASSAYTGELFF. The genes are TRBV9 and TRBJ2-2; D uncertain. The CDR3 spans 12 residues. Trimming took 3 bases from V and 3 from J, leaving 3 bases between them. Germline V gene sequence: CDR1 SGDLS, CDR2 YYNGEE.

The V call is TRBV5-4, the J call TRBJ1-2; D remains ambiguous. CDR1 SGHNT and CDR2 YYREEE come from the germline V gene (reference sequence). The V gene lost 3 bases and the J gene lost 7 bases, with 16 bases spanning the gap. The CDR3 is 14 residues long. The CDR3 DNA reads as TGTGCCAGCAGCTCCCCTTTCCTACGTCGTGGCTACACCTTC. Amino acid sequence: CASSSPFLRRGYTF.

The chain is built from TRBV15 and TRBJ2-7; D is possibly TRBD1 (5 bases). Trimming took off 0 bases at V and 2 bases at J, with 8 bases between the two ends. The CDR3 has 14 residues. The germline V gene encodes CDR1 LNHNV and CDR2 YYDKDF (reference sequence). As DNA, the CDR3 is TGTGCCACCAGCAGAGATAGACAGACCTACGAGCAGTACTTC. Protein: CATSRDRQTYEQYF.

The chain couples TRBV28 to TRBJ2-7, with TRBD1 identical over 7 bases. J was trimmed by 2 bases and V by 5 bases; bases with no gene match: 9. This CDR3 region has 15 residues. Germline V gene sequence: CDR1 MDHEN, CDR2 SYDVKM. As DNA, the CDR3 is TGTGCCAGCAGTACCACAGGGGTTTACCCCTACGAGCAGTACTTC. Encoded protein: CASSTTGVYPYEQYF. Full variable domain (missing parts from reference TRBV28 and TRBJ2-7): DVKVTQSSRYLVKRTGEKVFLECVQDMDHENMFWYRQDPGLGLRLIYFSYDVKMKEKGDIPEGYSVSREKKERFSLILESASTNQTSMYLCASSTTGVYPYEQYFGPGTRLTVT.

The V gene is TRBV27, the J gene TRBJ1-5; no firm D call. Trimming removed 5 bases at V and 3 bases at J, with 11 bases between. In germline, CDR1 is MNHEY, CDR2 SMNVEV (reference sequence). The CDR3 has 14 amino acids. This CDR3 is CASSRSRINQPQHF. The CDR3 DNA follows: TGTGCCAGCAGTCGGAGCCGGATCAATCAGCCCCAGCATTTT.